Sequencing of this T cell receptor beta chain was carried out in a study of T cells in Graves' hyperthyroidism and ophthalmopathy (dated by TCRdb to about 2019). Looking at the study overall: Peripheral blood was collected at initial diagnosis, before any treatment. The paper describes TCR Vbeta CDR3 sequencing of more than 120 peripheral blood samples, made up of 40 to 45 ophthalmopathy patients, 70 to 80 hyperthyroidism patients and about 17 progressor patients. TCR V-J signatures able to tell the groups apart were searched for in a discovery cohort of more than 90 patients, of whom 43 had Graves' ophthalmopathy and 55 to 65 had stable Graves' hyperthyroidism. For training and testing, the roughly 97 patients in the discovery cohort were randomly divided in a 7:3 ratio. Thyroid tissue and blood T-cell repertoires from six Graves' hyperthyroidism patients were also compared in the study. Prospective prediction of ophthalmopathy was tested in an independent validation cohort consisting of under 20 hyperthyroidism patients and about 17 patients who later progressed to ophthalmopathy. After sampling, hyperthyroidism patients received methimazole starting at 30 mg daily, and ophthalmopathy patients received high-dose intravenous methylprednisolone. The study at large found these results: Most expanded thyroid clonotypes (frequency above 0.001) were also detected in blood, a finding suggesting that blood repertoires may reflect thyroid immune responses. A model built on a 13 V-J signature distinguished ophthalmopathy from stable hyperthyroidism, reaching 85% to 90% sensitivity and approximately 83% specificity in cross-validation and 80%/75% in testing. Sample size was not statistically predetermined, and blinding of investigators to group allocation was not performed. In validation, the model predicted progression to ophthalmopathy a median of around 6.5 months before onset, with about 64% sensitivity and roughly 79% specificity.

This clonotype was picked up a small number of times. Its antigen has not been determined. Base-call qualities are not available, and no considerably larger clone is one nucleotide away. Amplification of TCR beta CDR3 regions was carried out from RNA transcripts. The first round of RT-PCR for the TCR CDR3 was performed with the HTBI primer set and the Qiagen OneStep RT-PCR kit. Libraries were constructed in a second round of multiplex PCR, after which size selection and purification were carried out. Paired-end sequencing of the libraries was performed with 100 bp reads on an Illumina HiSeq2000. As for the authors' bioinformatics: Raw data were processed with SOAPnuke, discarding reads with adapters, uncalled bases, mean Phred below 15, or no exact constant-primer or identifier match. High-quality paired reads were merged using COPE v1.2.5, and each unique nucleotide sequence was defined as a clonotype. MiTCR v1.1 was used to align clonotypes to the IMGT TRBV, TRBD and TRBJ reference segments. The analysis was restricted to V-J combinations with a frequency above 0.0001, which together covered just over 98% of the repertoires. The TCS score was defined as the ratio of F50 (clonal expansion) to E x V (chaos), calculated using BLOSUM62-based TCRdist between CDR3 peptides within each V-J. Welch's t-statistics and random forest reduced fewer than 550 V-J features to 13, which were used in a naive Bayes classifier (R e1071). TCRdb's own reprocessing of the public reads used fastp at Q25 and MiXCR and kept productive beta chains. A single entry per CDR3 protein holds the most common genes and DNA from its merged rows. The V and J calls shown here were made by TCRdb, not taken from the authors' results. This sample holds around 340,000 distinct CDR3 sequences; roughly 17% were observed only once. The top ten clonotypes cover 33% of the sample.

Graves' hyperthyroidism was defined as stable when no progression to ophthalmopathy occurred over 18 months of follow-up. Hyperthyroidism patients were aged 18 to 65 years and newly diagnosed, with disease duration of less than 2 months. Any patient with an uncontrolled infection, another autoimmune disease, pregnancy or lactation was excluded. Diagnoses relied on clinical symptoms, serum thyroxine and TRAb, thyroid ultrasound and orbital computed tomography. Ficoll-Paque density gradient centrifugation was used to isolate PBMCs from around 10 ml of fresh peripheral blood. Total RNA was extracted using Trizol reagent, and RNA quality was assessed on an Agilent 2100 Bioanalyzer. V loses 4 bases, J loses 1 base, and the germline ends lie 5 bases apart. Based on the germline V gene (reference sequence), the CDR1 and CDR2 sequences are SEHNR and FQNEAQ. The CDR3, cysteine through phenylalanine, is 14 amino acids long. This entry keeps only the CDR3 DNA: 42 bases, framed from base 1.

Sequenced material: blood. The receptor was isolated from a man aged 30 to 39 with Graves' hyperthyroidism. The rearranged segments are TRBV7-9 and TRBJ1-6; too little of a D gene remains to name it. The bases read TGTGCCAGCAGCTCTGAATCCTATAATTCACCCCTCCACTTT. It encodes CASSSESYNSPLHF.